This TCR beta chain was recorded in a study of beta chain features in type 1 diabetes. The sequenced template was cDNA made from the entire isolated RNA. Clones were read by immunoSEQ multiplex PCR, and TCRdb kept only the in-frame ones, dropping some. Counted here are 250,000 to 300,000 clones, about 8.5% occurring once; the ten biggest clones make up more than 0.8%. Each sorted fraction was over 95% pure. In this sample, this clone turned up a few times. As yet, its antigen is unknown. CDR3 size: 12 residues. CDR1 is GTSNPN, CDR2 SVGIG, per germline (reference sequence). V lost 5 bases and J lost 6; bases outside the gene matches: 4. General study points: Cells with high TCR expression could be over-represented when cDNA is sequenced. Significant though moderate, a shortening of TCRB CDR3s appeared in all four CD4+ subsets of Type 1 diabetes patients.

The sequencing input was central memory CD4+ T cells from blood. This chain joins TRBV30 and TRBJ2-4; 7 nucleotides align to TRBD1. The sequence was collected from a woman aged 18-29 years in good health. CDR3 coding DNA: TGTGCCTGGGCAGGACAGGCAAACATTCAGTACTTC. It translates to CAWAGQANIQYF.